The 2 T cell receptor beta chains reported below all come from one sample, sequenced in a study of shared clonotypes between healthy human individuals. Assay used: immunoSEQ multiplex PCR; TCRdb lists only in-frame clones, some missing. This table holds just over 2,000,000 clones, about 95% found once. The sequenced sample consisted of naive CD4+ T cells sorted from blood. Subset: CD45RA+ positively selected. The receptors come from a man aged 18-30 years in good health.

The count of this clone is one. This chain uses TRBV30 with TRBJ2-7; 7 positions agree with TRBD2. The CDR3 runs 16 residues. CDR1 is GTSNPN and CDR2 is SVGIG in the germline V gene (reference sequence). Trimming at V came to 0 bases and at J to 4 bases, leaving 12 bases not matched to a gene. This CDR3 reads CAWSVRAGSGIYEQYF. In DNA, the CDR3 is TGTGCCTGGAGTGTGAGAGCAGGGAGCGGGATTTACGAGCAGTACTTC.

The chain employs TRBV18 and TRBJ1-4; 7 bases line up with TRBD1. Germline V lookup: CDR1 KGHSH, CDR2 LQKENI. The CDR3 consists of 16 residues. V lost 3 bases to trimming and J lost 5 bases; unmatched junction nucleotides: 9. The CDR3 nucleotides are TGTGCCAGCTCACCTACGACGGGACAGAGGAATGAAAAACTGTTTTTT. Encoded protein: CASSPTTGQRNEKLFF.